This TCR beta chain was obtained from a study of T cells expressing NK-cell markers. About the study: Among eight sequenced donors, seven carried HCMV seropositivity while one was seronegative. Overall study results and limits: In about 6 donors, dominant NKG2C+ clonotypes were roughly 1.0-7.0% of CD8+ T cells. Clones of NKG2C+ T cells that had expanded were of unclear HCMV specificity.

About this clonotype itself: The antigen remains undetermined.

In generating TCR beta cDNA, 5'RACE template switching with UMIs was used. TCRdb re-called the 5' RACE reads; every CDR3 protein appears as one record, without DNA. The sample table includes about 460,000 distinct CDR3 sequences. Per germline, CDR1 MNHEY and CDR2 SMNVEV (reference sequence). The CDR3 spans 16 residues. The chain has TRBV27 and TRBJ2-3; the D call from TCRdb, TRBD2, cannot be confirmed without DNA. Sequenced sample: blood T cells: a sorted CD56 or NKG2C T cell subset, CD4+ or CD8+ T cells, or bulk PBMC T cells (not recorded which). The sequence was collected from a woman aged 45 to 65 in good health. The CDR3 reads CASSLFLAGGRDTQYF.